The 12 T cell receptor beta chains below were found in one sample sequenced in a study of technical replicates of blood from several donors. The repertoire was sequenced with immunoSEQ multiplex PCR; TCRdb's copy has only in-frame clones and lacks some. This table has approximately 80,000 clones, nearly 98% appearing once. The sample taken for sequencing was T cells isolated from PBMCs. The source is a human donor in good health.

The chain employs TRBV30 and TRBJ1-1, with TRBD1 identical over 11 bases. Trimming cost V 0 bases and J 3 bases; bases outside gene matches: 6. Looked up from germline, CDR1 is GTSNPN and CDR2 is SVGIG (reference sequence). This CDR3 contains 16 residues. CDR3 amino acids: CAWSVLPGQGDTEAFF. The CDR3 DNA sequence: TGTGCCTGGAGTGTACTCCCGGGACAGGGGGACACTGAAGCTTTCTTT.

The chain couples TRBV28 to TRBJ2-1; 9 nucleotides match TRBD2. Trimming took 6 bases from V and 4 from J; bases not matched to a gene: 10. Looked up from germline, CDR1 is MDHEN and CDR2 is SYDVKM. This CDR3 has 16 residues. The CDR3 sequence is CASRPRLAARYNEQFF. The DNA for the CDR3 is TGTGCCAGCAGACCTAGACTAGCGGCAAGATACAATGAGCAGTTCTTC.

This clone is a singleton in its sample. V is TRBV7-6 and J is TRBJ1-2; D may be TRBD1 (5 bases). Trimming took off 4 bases at V and 0 bases at J, with 6 bases between the two ends. CDR1 is SGHVS, CDR2 FNYEAQ, per germline. The CDR3 runs 13 residues. CDR3 in amino acids: CASSSGTNYGYTF. The DNA of the CDR3 is TGTGCCAGCAGCTCAGGGACTAACTATGGCTACACCTTC.

CDR3 region: CASSIGVYRDRVYEQYF. DNA for the CDR3: TGTGCCAGTAGTATAGGTGTTTACCGGGACAGGGTATACGAGCAGTACTTC. V and J are TRBV19 and TRBJ2-7; 9 bases are shared with TRBD1. The germline CDR1 and CDR2 sequences are LNHDA and SQIVND (reference sequence). The CDR3 loop spans 17 amino acids. Trimming removed 1 base from V and 4 bases from J; junction bases left unmatched: 11.

The genes are TRBV29-1 and TRBJ1-2; D is unclear. V was clipped by 4 bases and J by 10 bases, with 13 bases between them. Germline-derived CDR1 and CDR2 are SQVTM and ANQGSEA. The CDR3 has 11 residues. The CDR3 here is CSVVAARDYTF. The DNA for the CDR3 is TGCAGCGTTGTGGCCGCGCGGGACTACACCTTC.

The V call is TRBV4-1, the J call TRBJ2-7, with 7 bases aligning to TRBD2. J was trimmed by 0 bases and V by 1 base; bases with no gene match: 0. Germline CDR1 MGHRA, CDR2 YSYEKL. The CDR3 consists of 14 residues. CDR3 amino acids: CASSQGGSSYEQYF. CDR3 nucleotides: TGCGCCAGCAGCCAAGGCGGGAGCTCCTACGAGCAGTACTTC.

This rearrangement joins TRBV5-1 to TRBJ2-7; 9 bases are shared with TRBD1. V lost 4 bases and J lost 4; bases outside the gene matches: 9. Germline assignment: CDR1 SGHRS and CDR2 YFSETQ. The CDR3 totals 15 residues. This CDR3 is CASSDGTGSPYEQYF. As DNA, the CDR3 is TGCGCCAGCAGCGACGGGACAGGGAGCCCATACGAGCAGTACTTC.

The chain couples TRBV29-1 to TRBJ1-1, with 9 bases lining up with TRBD1. This CDR3 has 14 residues. With V trimmed by 6 bases and J by 1 base, 6 bases remained unmatched. Germline CDR1 is SQVTM and CDR2 is ANQGSEA. For the CDR3, the DNA is TGCAGCGTGCGAACAGGGGGCCCGAACACTGAAGCTTTCTTT. Its protein product is CSVRTGGPNTEAFF.

V gene TRBV25-1 combines with J gene TRBJ2-3, with 9 positions matching TRBD2. CDR3 length: 18 residues. Trimming at V came to 3 bases and at J to 0 bases, leaving 10 bases not matched to a gene. In germline, CDR1 is MGHDK, CDR2 SYGVNS. CDR3 sequence: CASSDPSGGLRSTDTQYF. The CDR3 region has the DNA TGTGCCAGCAGTGACCCCAGCGGGGGGCTCCGGAGCACAGATACGCAGTATTTT.

J is TRBJ2-2 and V is TRBV28; possible D gene TRBD1, 6 bases. Trimming left V 5 bases short and J 5 bases short, with 12 bases between. Germline V CDR1 and CDR2: MDHEN, SYDVKM. The CDR3 is 14 amino acids. CDR3 sequence reads: CASSPFTGTGELFF. The CDR3 DNA follows: TGTGCCAGCAGTCCTTTTACAGGGACCGGGGAGCTGTTTTTT.

V usage is TRBV4-1 and J usage is TRBJ1-6, with D possibly matching TRBD1 (5 bases). This CDR3 has 14 amino acids. The V end lost 6 bases, the J end lost 8 bases, and 14 bases lay between the germline ends. Per germline, CDR1 MGHRA and CDR2 YSYEKL. The CDR3 bases are TGCGCCAGCAGAAGAGAAGGGACTTATTCACCCCTCCACTTT. This gives the protein CASRREGTYSPLHF.

In its sample, this clone was seen once. The V and J genes are TRBV7-9 and TRBJ1-1; TRBD1 might be the D (5 bases). Trimming removed 1 base at V and 8 bases at J, with 14 bases between. The V gene's germline CDR1 is SEHNR and CDR2 FQNEAQ (reference sequence). CDR3 length: 14 residues. The CDR3 region is CASSLVQGRPEAFF. Here the CDR3 DNA reads TGTGCCAGCAGCTTAGTCCAGGGCCGGCCCGAAGCTTTCTTT.